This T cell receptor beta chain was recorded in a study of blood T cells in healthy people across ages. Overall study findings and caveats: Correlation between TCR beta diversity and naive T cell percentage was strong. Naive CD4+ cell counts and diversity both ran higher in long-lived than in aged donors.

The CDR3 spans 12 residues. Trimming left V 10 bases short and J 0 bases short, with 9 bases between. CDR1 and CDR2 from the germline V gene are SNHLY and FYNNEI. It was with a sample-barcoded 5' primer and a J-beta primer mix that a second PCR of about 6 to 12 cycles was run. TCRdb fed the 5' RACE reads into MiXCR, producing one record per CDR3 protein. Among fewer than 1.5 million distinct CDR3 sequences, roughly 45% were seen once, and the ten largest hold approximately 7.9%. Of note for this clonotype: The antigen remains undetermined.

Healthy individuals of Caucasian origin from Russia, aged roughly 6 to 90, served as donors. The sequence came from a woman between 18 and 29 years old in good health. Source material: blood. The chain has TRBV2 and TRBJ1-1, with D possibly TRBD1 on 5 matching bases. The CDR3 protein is CANGGMNTEAFF. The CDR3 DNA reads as TGTGCCAACGGGGGTATGAACACTGAAGCTTTCTTT.